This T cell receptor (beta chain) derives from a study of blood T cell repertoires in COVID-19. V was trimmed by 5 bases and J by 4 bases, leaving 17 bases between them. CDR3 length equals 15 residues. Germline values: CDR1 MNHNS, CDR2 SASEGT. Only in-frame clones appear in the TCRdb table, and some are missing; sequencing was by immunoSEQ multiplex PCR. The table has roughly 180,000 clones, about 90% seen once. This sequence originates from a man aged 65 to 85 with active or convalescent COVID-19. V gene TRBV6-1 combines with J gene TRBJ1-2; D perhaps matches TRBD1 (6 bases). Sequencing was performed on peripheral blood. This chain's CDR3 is CASSKGQGPLYGYTF. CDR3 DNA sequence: TGTGCCAGCAGTAAGGGGCAGGGGCCTCTCTATGGCTACACCTTC.